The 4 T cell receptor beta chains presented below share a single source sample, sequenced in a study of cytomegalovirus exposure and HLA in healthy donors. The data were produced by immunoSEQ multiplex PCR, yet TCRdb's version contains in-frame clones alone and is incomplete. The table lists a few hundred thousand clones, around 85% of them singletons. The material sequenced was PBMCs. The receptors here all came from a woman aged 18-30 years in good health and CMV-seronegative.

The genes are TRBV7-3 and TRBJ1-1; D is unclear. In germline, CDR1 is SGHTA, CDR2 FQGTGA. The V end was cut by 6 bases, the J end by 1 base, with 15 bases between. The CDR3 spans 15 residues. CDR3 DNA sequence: TGTGCCAGCAGAGTAACCGTTTTAGAGAACACTGAAGCTTTCTTT. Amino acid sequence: CASRVTVLENTEAFF.

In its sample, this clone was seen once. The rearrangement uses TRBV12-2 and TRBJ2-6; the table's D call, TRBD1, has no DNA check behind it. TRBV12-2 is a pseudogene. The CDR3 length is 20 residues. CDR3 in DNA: TGTGCAAGTCGCTTAGCGACCCCCGGGACAGGGGTTTTGAGGGCCAACGTCCTGACTTTC. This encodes CASRLATPGTGVLRANVLTF.

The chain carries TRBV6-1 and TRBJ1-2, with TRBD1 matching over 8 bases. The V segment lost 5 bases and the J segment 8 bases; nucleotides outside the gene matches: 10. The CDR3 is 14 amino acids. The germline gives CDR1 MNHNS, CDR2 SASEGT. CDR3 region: CASSLDRAARGYTF. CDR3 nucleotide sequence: TGTGCCAGCAGTTTGGACAGGGCGGCTAGGGGCTACACCTTC.

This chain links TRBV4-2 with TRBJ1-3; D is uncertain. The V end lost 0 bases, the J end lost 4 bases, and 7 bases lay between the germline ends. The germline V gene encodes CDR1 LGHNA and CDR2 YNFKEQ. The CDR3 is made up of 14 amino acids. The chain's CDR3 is CASSQDWAGNTIYF. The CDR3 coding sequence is TGTGCCAGCAGCCAAGATTGGGCCGGAAACACCATATATTTT.